The entry below describes one TCR beta chain. Its antigen remains unidentified. Nothing much larger sits one base from this clone, and base qualities are not available. This sample is part of a study of regulatory T cells in long-lasting Graves disease (dated by TCRdb to 2020 to 2022). With respect to the entire study: In the newly diagnosed Graves' disease group, patients had been taking antithyroid drugs for less than 3 months. This study used TCR sequencing and RNA sequencing of peripheral blood to compare persistent Graves' disease patients against newly diagnosed Graves' disease patients. The study took place in China and was registered as a clinical trial. A total of about 33 samples underwent TCR sequencing, from 13 patients with persistent Graves' disease and some 20 patients with newly diagnosed Graves' disease.

CDR1 is given as SNHLY and CDR2 as FYNNEI, both from the germline V gene. The CDR3 runs 12 residues from the cysteine to the phenylalanine. Only the CDR3 portion is preserved as DNA: 36 bases, with reading frame beginning at the first base. The trim is 10 bases for V and 5 bases for J, with a gap of 14 bases between the germline ends. Results the study describes overall, beyond this receptor: Persistent patients shared more public clonotypes among themselves (2,741) than newly diagnosed patients did (about 900). Persistent disease showed preferential use of TRBV28, TRBJ1-2 and TRBJ2-5, whereas newly diagnosed disease favored TRBV20-1 and TRBJ2-1. Sequencing and analysis were limited to the TCR beta chain. The small sample size was acknowledged by the authors as a limitation that may reduce accuracy. Because the primary lesion, thyroid tissue, could not be accessed, the study looked at peripheral blood alone. Lower TCR Shannon entropy and fewer highly expanded clones were observed in persistent Graves' disease patients than in newly diagnosed patients, which suggested clonal expansion.

This specimen's time point label, per the study, means: newly diagnosed GD, antithyroid drugs for less than 3 months. For both TCR sequencing and RNA sequencing, RNA was extracted from PBMCs in TRIzol. The diagnosis of Graves' disease was made according to American Thyroid Association guidelines. The patients came from an endocrinology department in Xi'an, China. Each patient gave approximately 9.7 milliliters of peripheral blood, collected in an EDTA anticoagulant tube. Ficoll Paque Plus density gradient separation was used to isolate PBMCs, and no further T cell sorting was done. An Agilent 2100 Bioanalyzer and agarose gel were used to check RNA quality, and a NanoDrop 2000 was used to measure RNA concentration. Library preparation employed multiplex PCR. TCRdb shows the sequencer as Illumina HiSeq 4000. To build TCR beta libraries, CDR3 regions were amplified by Arm-PCR using iRepertoire HTBI primers. Before sequencing, the PCR products went through gel purification. In the authors' own workflow: Gene usage analysis of CDR3 amino acid clonotypes relied on the roughly 60 TRBV and about 15 TRBJ segments identified across samples. COPE and FqMerger were used to merge filtered high-quality paired reads into contigs. BLAST was used to align contigs to IMGT TRBV, TRBD and TRBJ reference genes, and CDR3 was defined according to IMGT. Any clonotype with a frequency above 0.1% was counted as a highly expanded clone. Repertoire diversity was measured by Shannon entropy, and V-J evenness by the Gini coefficient. A clonotype was considered public if more than one individual shared it. The public reads were run again by TCRdb, first through fastp at Q25 and then through MiXCR, and only productive beta chains were kept. Entries are consolidated by CDR3 protein sequence, retaining the most common genes and DNA. The V and J calls and clone size come from TCRdb's table, not from the authors' own analysis. Here the sample has approximately 350,000 distinct CDR3 sequences; around 15% occur a single time. Just under 30% of the sample lies in the top ten.

This same sample was also part of a study on T cells in Graves' hyperthyroidism and ophthalmopathy. The second study's authors report: A patient counted as having stable Graves' hyperthyroidism if no progression to ophthalmopathy occurred over 18 months of follow-up. Hyperthyroidism patients were newly diagnosed, with disease duration under 2 months, and aged 18 to 65 years. Any patient with an uncontrolled infection, another autoimmune disease, pregnancy or lactation was excluded. Diagnoses were based on clinical symptoms, serum thyroxine and TRAb, thyroid ultrasound and orbital computed tomography. A first-round RT-PCR of the TCR CDR3 used the HTBI primer set with the Qiagen OneStep RT-PCR kit. Blood samples also contained most of the expanded thyroid clonotypes (frequency above 0.001), which suggests that blood repertoires may reflect thyroid immune responses. A model built on a 13 V-J signature distinguished ophthalmopathy from stable hyperthyroidism, reaching approximately 89% sensitivity and about 81% specificity in cross-validation and 80%/75% in testing. During validation, the model predicted progression to ophthalmopathy a median of approximately 7 months ahead of onset, with roughly 65% sensitivity and 72% to 85% specificity. TCR V-J signatures able to tell the groups apart were searched for in a discovery cohort of 95 or so patients, of whom 43 had Graves' ophthalmopathy and 55 to 60 had stable Graves' hyperthyroidism. Whether ophthalmopathy could be predicted prospectively was tested in an independent validation cohort made up of approximately 19 hyperthyroidism patients plus 17 patients who later progressed to ophthalmopathy. The 75 to 100 discovery patients were divided at random into training and test sets in a 7:3 ratio. The study also compared thyroid tissue and blood T-cell repertoires from five or six Graves' hyperthyroidism patients. After blood sampling, hyperthyroidism patients were treated with methimazole at a starting dose of 30 mg daily, and ophthalmopathy patients were treated with high-dose intravenous methylprednisolone. A second multiplex PCR round built the libraries, followed by size selection and purification. Libraries were sequenced paired-end with 100 bp reads on an Illumina HiSeq2000. Raw data were processed with SOAPnuke, discarding reads with adapters, uncalled bases, mean Phred below 15, or no exact constant-primer or identifier match. COPE v1.2.5 was used to merge the high-quality paired reads, and each unique nucleotide sequence was defined as a clonotype. Clonotypes were aligned to IMGT TRBV, TRBD and TRBJ reference segments using MiTCR v1.1. Analysis was restricted to V-J combinations with a frequency above 0.0001, which covered 99.2% of repertoires. A TCS score was defined as the ratio of F50 (clonal expansion) to E x V (chaos), with BLOSUM62-based TCRdist applied between CDR3 peptides within each V-J. Welch's t-statistics and random forest reduced just over 500 V-J features to roughly 13, which were used in a naive Bayes classifier (R e1071). Sample size was not statistically predetermined, and investigators were not blinded to group allocation. According to the paper, TCR Vbeta CDR3 sequencing was carried out on approximately 140 peripheral blood samples, which came from some 41 ophthalmopathy, 75 or so hyperthyroidism and 17 progressor patients.

The sequence was collected from a man aged 35 to 55 with Graves disease. Donor details come from another sample of the same person, matched by shared clones. The receptor chain draws on TRBV2 and TRBJ1-2; the D gene is perhaps TRBD1, from 5 matching bases. The sequenced sample was peripheral blood mononuclear cells (PBMCs), obtained at new diagnosis, from a patient treated with antithyroid drugs. The DNA reads TGTGCCACCACGACAGAGATATATGGCTACACCTTC. Translated, this is CATTTEIYGYTF.